The 19 T cell receptor beta chains in this list originate from one sample, sequenced in a study of blood T cell repertoires in COVID-19. TCRdb's table, derived via immunoSEQ multiplex PCR, lists solely in-frame clones and lacks some. Found here are about 250,000 clones, 85% to 95% of them singletons; the top ten hold around 0.83%. Sequenced sample: peripheral blood. The receptors were gathered from a man aged 30 to 45 with COVID-19, enrolled during active disease.

Regarding this clone: The sample holds other DNA sequences that translate to the same CDR3. The CDR3 protein is CASSATGGGTEAFF. CDR3 coding DNA: TGTGCCAGTAGCGCTACAGGGGGAGGGACTGAAGCTTTCTTT. V usage is TRBV19 and J usage is TRBJ1-1; 8 bases match TRBD1. Germline CDR1 reads LNHDA; CDR2 reads SQIVND (reference sequence). V gave up 6 bases and J gave up 5 bases; unmatched junction bases: 8. This CDR3 has 14 residues.

V and J are TRBV3-1 (or the pseudogene TRBV3-2) and TRBJ2-3, with 7 bases matching TRBD2. Trimming at V came to 4 bases and at J to 0 bases, leaving 4 bases not matched to a gene. Germline-derived CDR1 and CDR2 are LGHDT and YNNKEL (reference sequence). The CDR3 totals 15 residues. The CDR3: CASSRSGPSTDTQYF. DNA for the CDR3: TGTGCCAGCAGCCGTAGCGGGCCTAGCACAGATACGCAGTATTTT.

This clone was observed once. The chain carries TRBV27 and TRBJ2-3, with TRBD2 matching over 16 bases. The trim removed 4 bases at V and 5 bases at J, leaving 9 bases unmatched. The CDR3 totals 18 residues. The germline CDR1 and CDR2 sequences are MNHEY and SMNVEV (reference sequence). In DNA, the CDR3 is TGTGCCAGCAGTTCTATCCCCGGGACTAGCGGGGGGGGAGATACGCAGTATTTT. Translation gives CASSSIPGTSGGGDTQYF.

Remarks on this clone: Other DNA sequences within the sample encode an identical CDR3. The rearrangement links TRBV6-1 to TRBJ1-1, with D possibly TRBD1 on 5 matching bases. V lost 2 bases and J lost 4, with 5 bases in between. In germline, CDR1 is MNHNS, CDR2 SASEGT. The CDR3 is 12 residues long. The CDR3 here is CASSERGTEAFF. In nucleotides, the CDR3 is TGTGCCAGCAGTGAAAGGGGCACTGAAGCTTTCTTT.

J is TRBJ1-3 and V is TRBV27, with D unclear. V was pared by 6 bases and J by 0 bases, with 9 bases between. This CDR3 region has 14 residues. Looked up from germline, CDR1 is MNHEY and CDR2 is SMNVEV (reference sequence). CDR3 amino acids: CASRRVSSGNTIYF. In DNA, the CDR3 is TGTGCCAGCAGGAGAGTTAGCTCTGGAAACACCATATATTTT.

The chain has TRBV5-5 and TRBJ1-2; D possibly corresponds to TRBD1 (6 bases). The CDR3 contains 17 residues. V lost 6 bases to trimming and J lost 1 base, with 22 bases between them. Germline CDR1 reads SGHKS; CDR2 reads YYEKEE (reference sequence). In DNA form, the CDR3 reads TGTGCCAGCAACCCCCAAGGGGGGGTTAAAGATAACTATGGCTACACCTTC. Encoded protein: CASNPQGGVKDNYGYTF.

The chain combines TRBV5-1 with TRBJ1-1, with D unclear. Trimming left V 0 bases short and J 5 bases short, with 14 bases between. The germline CDR1 and CDR2 sequences are SGHRS and YFSETQ. This CDR3 region has 15 residues. CDR3 residues: CASSLGREGWTEAFF. CDR3 nucleotides: TGCGCCAGCAGCTTGGGTAGGGAGGGTTGGACTGAAGCTTTCTTT.

CDR3 nucleotide sequence: TGCGCCAGCAGTCAATCTGCATACGGGACAGCCGAGAGAAGTAATCAGCCCCAGCATTTT. Translation: CASSQSAYGTAERSNQPQHF. The V call is TRBV23-1, the J call TRBJ1-5, with 7 bases matching TRBD1. Being an ORF, TRBV23-1 has a function that is uncertain. The trim removed 0 bases at V and 4 bases at J, leaving 18 bases unmatched. This CDR3 is 20 amino acids long.

The chain uses TRBV9 and TRBJ2-3; 16 bases are a match to TRBD2. Germline CDR1 SGDLS, CDR2 YYNGEE. V lost 3 bases to trimming and J lost 5 bases; unmatched junction nucleotides: 12. The CDR3 totals 19 residues. CDR3 in amino acids: CASSAPPGLAGGPLDTQYF. CDR3 sequence (DNA): TGTGCCAGCAGCGCACCCCCGGGACTAGCGGGGGGGCCCTTAGATACGCAGTATTTT.

There are a few counts of this clone. V usage is TRBV3-1 (or the pseudogene TRBV3-2) and J usage is TRBJ2-7; TRBD2 matches 9 bases. V lost 3 bases, J lost 2 bases, and 8 bases stayed unmatched. The CDR3 consists of 16 residues. The germline CDR1 and CDR2 sequences are LGHDT and YNNKEL (reference sequence). The CDR3 region is CASSHKGLALPYEQYF. The CDR3 DNA is TGTGCCAGCAGCCATAAGGGACTAGCTTTACCCTACGAGCAGTACTTC.

The J gene is TRBJ2-7, the V gene TRBV12-2; TRBD1, as called in the table, went unchecked against the DNA. TRBV12-2 represents a pseudogene. The CDR3 spans 15 residues. For the CDR3, the DNA is TGTGCAAGTCGCCTAGGGGACAGGCTCATCTACGAGCAGTACTTC. It translates to CASRLGDRLIYEQYF.

The chain combines TRBV3-1 (or the pseudogene TRBV3-2) with TRBJ2-1, with 9 bases matching TRBD1. This CDR3 comprises 15 residues. Trimming cost V 1 base and J 5 bases; bases outside gene matches: 3. Germline assignment: CDR1 LGHDT and CDR2 YNNKEL (reference sequence). The CDR3 sequence: CASSQVGTGNNEQFF. The CDR3 coding sequence is TGTGCCAGCAGCCAAGTCGGGACAGGGAACAATGAGCAGTTCTTC.

The genes are TRBV19 and TRBJ1-2; D possibly corresponds to TRBD1 (6 bases). CDR3 size: 17 residues. Germline V gives CDR1 LNHDA, CDR2 SQIVND (reference sequence). V lost 3 bases and J lost 4, with 21 bases in between. This CDR3 is CASSITLGQRKSYGYTF. CDR3 sequence (DNA): TGTGCCAGTAGTATTACACTCGGACAGAGAAAATCCTATGGCTACACCTTC.

This chain joins TRBV5-1 and TRBJ1-1; 8 nucleotides match TRBD1. Unmatched junction bases numbered 3, after V lost 4 bases and J lost 4 bases. The germline CDR1 and CDR2 sequences are SGHRS and YFSETQ. This CDR3 has 13 residues. The CDR3 sequence is CASSGGQGTEAFF. Here the CDR3 DNA reads TGCGCCAGCAGCGGAGGACAGGGCACTGAAGCTTTCTTT.

V usage is TRBV4-1 and J usage is TRBJ1-2, with D perhaps TRBD1 (5 bases). The CDR3 is 14 residues long. Per the germline V gene, CDR1 is MGHRA and CDR2 is YSYEKL. The V end lost 0 bases, the J end lost 8 bases, and 13 bases lay between the germline ends. The CDR3 loop reads CASSQEGGAGGYTF. The CDR3 DNA follows: TGCGCCAGCAGCCAAGAGGGCGGGGCAGGGGGCTACACCTTC.

The chain uses TRBV7-9 and TRBJ1-3; no definite D call. Germline assignment: CDR1 SEHNR and CDR2 FQNEAQ (reference sequence). This CDR3 has 14 residues. V lost 3 bases to trimming and J lost 4 bases, with 10 bases between them. The CDR3 sequence: CASSLSGSGNTIYF. CDR3 coding DNA: TGTGCCAGCAGCTTGTCGGGTTCAGGAAACACCATATATTTT. Using reference TRBV7-9 and TRBJ1-3 for the parts outside the CDR3, the full variable domain is DTGVSQNPRHKITKRGQNVTFRCDPISEHNRLYWYRQTLGQGPEFLTYFQNEAQLEKSRLLSDRFSAERPKGSFSTLEIQRTEQGDSAMYLCASSLSGSGNTIYFGEGSWLTVV.

The J gene is TRBJ1-2, the V gene TRBV30, with 8 bases aligning to TRBD1. Germline assignment: CDR1 GTSNPN and CDR2 SVGIG (reference sequence). V was clipped by 5 bases and J by 6 bases; unmatched bases: 14. The CDR3 has 15 residues. CDR3 amino acids: CAWAGQGRPLDGYTF. CDR3 sequence (DNA): TGTGCCTGGGCCGGACAGGGACGTCCTTTAGATGGCTACACCTTC.

The V gene is TRBV3-1 (or the pseudogene TRBV3-2), the J gene TRBJ2-2; D remains unclear. This CDR3 is 14 amino acids long. With 1 base removed from V and 3 bases from J, the gap between germline ends came to 6 bases. Per the germline V gene, CDR1 is LGHDT and CDR2 is YNNKEL (reference sequence). CDR3 sequence (DNA): TGTGCCAGCAGCCAAGTTTCGGACACCGGGGAGCTGTTTTTT. Its translation is CASSQVSDTGELFF.

The CDR3 spells CASRQGRVSEKLFF. CDR3 nucleotide sequence: TGTGCCAGCAGACAGGGCAGAGTGAGCGAAAAACTGTTTTTT. The J gene is TRBJ1-4, the V gene TRBV6-5; possibly TRBD1 for D (6 bases). Between the trimmed V and J ends, which lost 6 bases and 8 bases, there was a span of 16 bases. The CDR3 has 14 amino acids. Germline lookup yields CDR1 MNHEY and CDR2 SVGAGI.